Presented here are 20 T cell receptor beta chains from one specimen sequenced in a study of blood T cell repertoires in COVID-19. Some clones are missing from TCRdb's copy, which holds only in-frame ones; the method was immunoSEQ multiplex PCR. The data hold approximately 320,000 clones, with approximately 90% observed a single time. Sequenced material: PBMCs or T cells enriched from blood (not recorded which). Receptors originate from a woman aged 18-29 years who had recovered from COVID-19.

The chain combines TRBV23-1 with TRBJ1-5; TRBD1 matches at 8 bases. TRBV23-1 is an ORF for which the function is uncertain. The length of the CDR3 is 16 residues. Trimming took 3 bases from V and 5 from J; bases not matched to a gene: 9. The CDR3 region is CASSHPGTGIYQPQHF. Here the CDR3 DNA reads TGCGCCAGCAGTCATCCCGGGACAGGAATATATCAGCCCCAGCATTTT.

V is TRBV24-1 and J is TRBJ2-3, with TRBD2 matching 11 bases. The CDR3 consists of 18 residues. The ends lost 3 bases at V and 3 bases at J; junction bases unmatched: 10. Per the germline V gene, CDR1 is KGHDR and CDR2 is SFDVKD. In DNA, the CDR3 is TGTGCCACCAGTGATATAACGGGACTAGCGGATAAAACAGATACGCAGTATTTT. This codes for CATSDITGLADKTDTQYF.

This chain uses TRBV11-2 with TRBJ2-4; 11 bases fit TRBD2. V dropped 7 bases and J dropped 6; count of bases not matched to a gene: 5. Germline CDR1 and CDR2: SGHAT and FQNNGV. The length of the CDR3 is 14 residues. The CDR3 DNA reads TGTGCCAGCACCGTACTAGCGGGGGCAAACATTCAGTACTTC. As protein: CASTVLAGANIQYF.

V gene TRBV6-2 or TRBV6-3 combines with J gene TRBJ1-5, with TRBD1 matching over 8 bases. Trimming removed 5 bases from V and 5 bases from J; junction bases left unmatched: 5. The CDR3 runs to 14 residues. The germline V gene encodes CDR1 MNHEY and CDR2 SVGEGT. CDR3: CASSRTGPDQPQHF. CDR3 in DNA: TGTGCCAGCAGTAGGACAGGGCCCGATCAGCCCCAGCATTTT.

The rearrangement joins TRBV2 to TRBJ1-5; D not certain. The length of the CDR3 is 15 residues. Germline V lookup: CDR1 SNHLY, CDR2 FYNNEI. V lost 3 bases, J lost 2 bases, and 11 bases lay in between. CDR3 nucleotide sequence: TGTGCCAGCAGTGATTCAGGTAAAGGCAATCAGCCCCAGCATTTT. This translates into CASSDSGKGNQPQHF.

This chain's CDR3 is CATGEQGYTEAFF. The DNA for the CDR3 is TGTGCCACGGGGGAACAGGGTTACACTGAAGCTTTCTTT. The V call is TRBV15, the J call TRBJ1-1, with TRBD1 as a possible D gene (6 bases). V dropped 9 bases and J dropped 3 bases, with 14 bases sitting between them. The CDR3 is 13 residues long. Looked up from germline, CDR1 is LNHNV and CDR2 is YYDKDF (reference sequence).

This chain connects TRBV5-1 to TRBJ2-3, with 7 bases that match TRBD1. With 3 bases clipped from V and 2 bases from J, the junction kept 6 bases outside the gene matches. The CDR3 sequence is 15 residues long. Germline loops: CDR1 SGHRS, CDR2 YFSETQ. The CDR3 protein is CASSSLTGDTDTQYF. The CDR3 region has the DNA TGCGCCAGCAGCTCCTTAACAGGGGACACAGATACGCAGTATTTT.

V is TRBV18 and J is TRBJ2-7; 11 nucleotides agree with TRBD1. Germline V CDR1 and CDR2: KGHSH, LQKENI. V lost 5 bases and J lost 5; bases outside the gene matches: 5. This CDR3 region has 14 residues. This CDR3 is CASSAGTGGDEQYF. The DNA of the CDR3 is TGTGCCAGCTCAGCCGGGACAGGGGGGGACGAGCAGTACTTC.

The sample holds a few counts of this clone. The V call is TRBV27, the J call TRBJ2-7, with 9 bases identical to TRBD1. The ends lost 8 bases at V and 4 bases at J; junction bases unmatched: 9. Per germline, CDR1 MNHEY and CDR2 SMNVEV (reference sequence). This CDR3 has 14 residues. This CDR3 is CASHKTGGSYEQYF. The DNA for the CDR3 is TGTGCCAGCCATAAAACAGGGGGCTCTTACGAGCAGTACTTC.

The rearrangement links TRBV6-7 to TRBJ2-5, with TRBD2 identical over 8 bases. TRBV6-7 qualifies as an ORF whose function is uncertain. Unmatched junction bases numbered 11, after V lost 6 bases and J lost 11 bases. This CDR3 is built from 13 residues. The CDR3 here is CASSPGGLGEQYF. The CDR3 nucleotides read TGTGCCAGCAGCCCGGGGGGGCTGGGGGAGCAGTACTTC.

The chain links TRBV5-6 to TRBJ2-2; 8 bases match TRBD1. The CDR3 loop spans 16 amino acids. The V segment lost 4 bases and the J segment 7 bases; nucleotides outside the gene matches: 12. The germline CDR1 and CDR2 sequences are SGHDT and YYEEEE. This chain's CDR3 is CASSTPGQALIGELFF. The CDR3 DNA is TGTGCCAGCAGCACCCCGGGACAGGCTTTGATCGGGGAGCTGTTTTTT.

V gene TRBV5-8 combines with J gene TRBJ1-6; 10 nucleotides match TRBD1. With V trimmed by 3 bases and J by 3 bases, 3 bases remained unmatched. Germline CDR1 is SGHTS and CDR2 is YDEGEE. CDR3 length: 16 amino acids. CDR3 protein: CASSWTGGLYNSPLHF. The CDR3, as DNA: TGTGCCAGCAGCTGGACAGGGGGACTCTATAATTCACCCCTCCACTTT.

The chain recombines TRBV18 with TRBJ2-3; D gene unclear. Trimming removed 4 bases at V and 2 bases at J, with 7 bases between. Germline V gives CDR1 KGHSH, CDR2 LQKENI. The CDR3 is 13 amino acids. CDR3 in DNA: TGTGCCAGCTCACAACATTCCACAGATACGCAGTATTTT. Translation: CASSQHSTDTQYF.

This chain connects TRBV5-6 to TRBJ1-4; 7 nucleotides match TRBD1. Trimming took 0 bases from V and 6 from J; bases not matched to a gene: 11. This CDR3 region has 17 residues. Germline CDR1 and CDR2: SGHDT and YYEEEE. CDR3 nucleotide sequence: TGTGCCAGCAGCTTGGCCATCCCGGGACAGCCGTATGAAAAACTGTTTTTT. The encoded protein is CASSLAIPGQPYEKLFF.

V usage is TRBV5-1 and J usage is TRBJ1-1, with 7 bases that match TRBD1. Trimming removed 0 bases from V and 1 base from J; junction bases left unmatched: 6. The CDR3 totals 16 residues. Germline-derived CDR1 and CDR2 are SGHRS and YFSETQ. The DNA of the CDR3 is TGCGCCAGCAGCTTGGGACAGGGTATGGCGAACACTGAAGCTTTCTTT. Amino acids: CASSLGQGMANTEAFF.

The chain carries TRBV5-4 and TRBJ1-1; D not certain. This CDR3 contains 14 residues. V lost 2 bases and J lost 1, with 9 bases in between. In germline, CDR1 is SGHNT, CDR2 YYREEE (reference sequence). The CDR3 sequence is CASSFNRPNTEAFF. The DNA of the CDR3 is TGTGCCAGCAGCTTTAACAGACCGAACACTGAAGCTTTCTTT.

V gene TRBV28 combines with J gene TRBJ1-2; tentatively, D is TRBD1 (5 bases). The germline V and J ends were trimmed by 10 bases and 7 bases, with 22 bases remaining between them. CDR3 size: 14 residues. Germline V CDR1 and CDR2: MDHEN, SYDVKM. CDR3 sequence (DNA): TGTGCCATACAGGACGATGGCAACGCCTTTGGCTACACCTTC. This codes for CAIQDDGNAFGYTF.

V usage is TRBV30 and J usage is TRBJ1-2, with D possibly TRBD1 on 5 matching bases. The ends were cut back, 4 bases at V and 3 bases at J, with 6 bases in the middle. Germline V CDR1 and CDR2: GTSNPN, SVGIG (reference sequence). The CDR3 extends over 11 amino acids. The CDR3 reads CAWIGDYGYTF. The CDR3 DNA follows: TGTGCCTGGATAGGGGACTATGGCTACACCTTC.

This chain joins TRBV4-3 and TRBJ2-2, with D perhaps TRBD2 (5 bases). V lost 4 bases and J lost 4, with 10 bases in between. The germline gives CDR1 LGHNA, CDR2 YSLEER. This CDR3 has 14 amino acids. The CDR3 region is CASSPERFTGELFF. The CDR3 DNA is TGCGCCAGCAGCCCAGAGCGGTTCACCGGGGAGCTGTTTTTT.

The rearrangement joins TRBV28 to TRBJ1-4; 8 nucleotides agree with TRBD1. Germline CDR1 MDHEN, CDR2 SYDVKM. V was clipped by 6 bases and J by 7 bases; unmatched bases: 7. The CDR3 extends over 14 amino acids. The CDR3 DNA sequence: TGTGCCAGCAGAACCCAGGGGGCGGGTGAAAAACTGTTTTTT. Translation gives CASRTQGAGEKLFF.